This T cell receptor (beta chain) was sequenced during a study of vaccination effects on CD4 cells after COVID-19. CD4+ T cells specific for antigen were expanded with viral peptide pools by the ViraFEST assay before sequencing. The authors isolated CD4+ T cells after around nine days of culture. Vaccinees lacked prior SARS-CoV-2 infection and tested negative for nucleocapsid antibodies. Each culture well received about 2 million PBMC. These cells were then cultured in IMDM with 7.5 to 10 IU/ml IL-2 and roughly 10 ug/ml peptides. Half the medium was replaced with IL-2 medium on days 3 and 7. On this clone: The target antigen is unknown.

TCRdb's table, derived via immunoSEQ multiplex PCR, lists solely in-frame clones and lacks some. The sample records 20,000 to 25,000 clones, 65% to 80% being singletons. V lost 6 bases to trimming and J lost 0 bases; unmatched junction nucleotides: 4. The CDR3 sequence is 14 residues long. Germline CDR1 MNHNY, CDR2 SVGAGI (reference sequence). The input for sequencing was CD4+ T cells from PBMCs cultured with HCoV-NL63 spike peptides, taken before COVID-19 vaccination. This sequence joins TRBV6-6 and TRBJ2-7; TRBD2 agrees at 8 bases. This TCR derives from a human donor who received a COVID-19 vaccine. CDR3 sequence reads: CASSTTSGSYEQYF. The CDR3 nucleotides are TGTGCCAGCAGCACAACTAGCGGCTCCTACGAGCAGTACTTC.